This record concerns one T cell receptor beta chain sequence. Its antigen remains unknown. These data are taken from a study of T cells in Graves' hyperthyroidism and ophthalmopathy. Study information: Pretreatment peripheral blood was obtained at initial diagnosis.

Patients showing uncontrolled infection, other autoimmune disease, pregnancy or lactation were ineligible. What was amplified from RNA transcripts were TCR beta CDR3 regions. The HTBI set primed first-round TCR CDR3 RT-PCR. MiXCR, applied by TCRdb to the multiplex PCR reads, yields one record per CDR3 protein. Of under 450,000 distinct CDR3 sequences in the sample, about 13% were seen once. Findings and limits, study-wide: Most clonotypes that expanded in the thyroid above 0.001 also showed up in blood.

The CDR3 loop spans 14 amino acids. The germline V gene encodes CDR1 MNHEY and CDR2 SVGEGT. Trimming took 2 bases from V and 9 from J, leaving 14 bases between them. The clonotype was recovered from a young man with Graves' hyperthyroidism that later progressed to Graves' ophthalmopathy. J is TRBJ2-1 and V is TRBV6-2 or TRBV6-3; D call uncertain. The material sequenced was blood. CDR3: CASSYGNNWGEQFF. CDR3 coding DNA: TGTGCCAGCAGTTACGGCAACAACTGGGGTGAGCAGTTCTTC.